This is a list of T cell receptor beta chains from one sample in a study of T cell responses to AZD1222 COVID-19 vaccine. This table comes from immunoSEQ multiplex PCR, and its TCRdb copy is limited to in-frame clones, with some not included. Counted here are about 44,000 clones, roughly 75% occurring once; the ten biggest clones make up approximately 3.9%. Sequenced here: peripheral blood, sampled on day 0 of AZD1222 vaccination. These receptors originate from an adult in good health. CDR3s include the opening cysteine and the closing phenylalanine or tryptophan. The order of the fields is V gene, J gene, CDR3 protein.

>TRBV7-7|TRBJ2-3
CASSQHEGSDTQYF
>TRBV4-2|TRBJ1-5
CASSQDTSNQPQHF
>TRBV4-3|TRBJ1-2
CASSPSRRGYGYTF
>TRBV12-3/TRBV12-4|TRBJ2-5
CASSLRTGETQYF
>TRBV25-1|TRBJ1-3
CASSDHTDGGGNTIYF
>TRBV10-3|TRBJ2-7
CAISEDRVIHEQYF
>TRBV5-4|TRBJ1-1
CASTTGEGTEAFF
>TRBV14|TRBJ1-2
CASSQDPEANYGYTF
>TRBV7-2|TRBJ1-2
CASSLTGPGYTF
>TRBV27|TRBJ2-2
CASSLAGGFNTGELFF
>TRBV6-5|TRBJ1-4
CASRRELASKLFF
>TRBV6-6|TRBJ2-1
CASSHRGGLFF
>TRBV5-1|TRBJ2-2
CASSPRQGQGVSTGELFF
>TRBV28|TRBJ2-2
CASSPDRGYTGELFF
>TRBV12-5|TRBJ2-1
CASGLGAPLDEQFF
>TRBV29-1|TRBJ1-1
CSVERGLNTEAFF
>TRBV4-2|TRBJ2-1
CASSQDPGASYNEQFF
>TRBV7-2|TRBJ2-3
CASSAPRGRTDTQYF
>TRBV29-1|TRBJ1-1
CSVIQGSAEAFF
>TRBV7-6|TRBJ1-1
CASSLGRNTEAFF
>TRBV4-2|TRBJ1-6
CASSRDRGNSPLHF
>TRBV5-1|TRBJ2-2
CASSLAAANTGELFF